The T cell receptor beta chain under discussion was sequenced for a study of T cell repertoires in cytomegalovirus infection. This clonotype was counted many times. Germline V gene lookup returns CDR1 SGHDN and CDR2 FVKESK. V shed 0 bases and J shed 4 bases, with 8 bases lying between them. This CDR3 is built from 14 residues. TCRdb called the reads again in MiXCR, with one record for every CDR3 protein. The repertoire has 76,000 or so distinct CDR3 sequences, 3% to 4.5% of them found once; the top ten carry 3.5% to 6%. Source material: PBMCs. The chain has TRBV14 and TRBJ2-3, with D possibly TRBD1 on 5 matching bases. The source of this sequence is a human donor in good health (CMV status not recorded). Some clones in this sample may be carry-over from other donors' samples. The CDR3 here is CASSQDWGADTQYF. For the CDR3, the DNA is TGTGCCAGCAGCCAAGATTGGGGCGCAGATACGCAGTATTTT.